The 29 T cell receptor beta chains reported below all come from one sample, sequenced in a study of T cells in Graves' hyperthyroidism and ophthalmopathy. Amplified TCR beta CDR3 regions came from RNA transcripts. A first-round RT-PCR of the TCR CDR3 used the HTBI primer set. Using its own MiXCR run on the multiplex PCR reads, TCRdb lists one record per CDR3 protein. The sample lists about 560,000 distinct CDR3 sequences, around 46% occurring once. The sample consisted of peripheral blood or thyroid tissue (not recorded which). The receptors were sampled from a woman between 18 and 29 years old with Graves' hyperthyroidism.

This chain uses TRBV7-8 with TRBJ2-5; the D is unclear. This CDR3 comprises 14 residues. Per germline, CDR1 SGHVS and CDR2 FQNEAQ. V was trimmed by 5 bases and J by 5 bases, leaving 15 bases between them. The chain's CDR3 is CASSGRDLVETQYF. The CDR3 nucleotides read TGTGCCAGCAGCGGAAGAGACTTGGTGGAGACCCAGTACTTC.

The chain employs TRBV25-1 and TRBJ1-2; D not certain. This CDR3 has 11 amino acids. Germline CDR1 MGHDK, CDR2 SYGVNS. Trimming pared 8 bases from V and 4 bases from J, leaving 8 bases between. In DNA form, the CDR3 reads TGTGCCAGCCCGGACGTCTATGGCTACACCTTC. This gives the protein CASPDVYGYTF.

The chain carries TRBV5-1 and TRBJ2-7; 7 nucleotides align to TRBD1. The CDR3 extends over 16 amino acids. V lost 6 bases and J lost 1; bases outside the gene matches: 13. Germline V gene lookup returns CDR1 SGHRS and CDR2 YFSETQ. CDR3 protein: CASTRSRDSASYEQYF. CDR3 nucleotides: TGCGCCAGCACGCGGAGCCGGGACAGCGCATCCTACGAGCAGTACTTC.

This clonotype has a single count. This chain connects TRBV2 to TRBJ2-2; D call uncertain. Per the germline V gene, CDR1 is SNHLY and CDR2 is FYNNEI. This CDR3 has 13 residues. The germline V and J ends were trimmed by 3 bases and 10 bases, with 12 bases remaining between them. In DNA, the CDR3 is TGTGCCAGCAGTGATTGGGGTGTTGTGGAGCTGTTTTTT. It yields the protein CASSDWGVVELFF.

J is TRBJ1-6 and V is TRBV29-1; 9 bases map to TRBD1. CDR1 is SQVTM and CDR2 is ANQGSEA in the germline V gene. Trimming cost V 7 bases and J 4 bases; bases outside gene matches: 8. CDR3 length equals 15 residues. The CDR3 sequence is CSAAGTGTYNSPLHF. CDR3 bases: TGCAGCGCAGCCGGGACAGGGACATATAATTCACCCCTCCACTTT.

Worth noting for this clonotype: A much larger clone lies one base from this, so it may be a read error. The chain has TRBV24-1 and TRBJ1-1; D is undetermined. The CDR3 extends over 12 amino acids. Germline assignment: CDR1 KGHDR and CDR2 SFDVKD. V dropped 5 bases and J dropped 3 bases, with 6 bases sitting between them. CDR3 in DNA: TGTGCCACCAGTGGCACCGACACTGAAGCTTTCTTT. Translating gives CATSGTDTEAFF.

A note on this clonotype: A much larger clone lies one base from this, so it may be a read error. This chain uses TRBV10-3 with TRBJ2-5; D is ambiguous. Germline CDR1 reads ENHRY; CDR2 reads SYGVKD. The ends were cut back, 6 bases at V and 2 bases at J, with 13 bases in the middle. The CDR3 loop spans 14 amino acids. The CDR3 DNA reads TGTGCCATCAGCAGTGTAGGTCAGCAAGAGACCCAGTACTTC. Residues: CAISSVGQQETQYF.

This clonotype was recorded many times. J is TRBJ1-2 and V is TRBV7-9; 8 bases line up with TRBD1. Per the germline V gene, CDR1 is SEHNR and CDR2 is FQNEAQ (reference sequence). The CDR3 runs 13 residues. Trimming cost V 10 bases and J 4 bases; bases outside gene matches: 8. The CDR3 region has the DNA TGTGCCACTTCCCTGGACAGGGTCTATGGCTACACCTTC. Encoded protein: CATSLDRVYGYTF.

This clonotype was recorded at least ten times. The gene calls are TRBV24-1 and TRBJ2-2; D is perhaps TRBD2 (6 bases). The V gene lost 4 bases and the J gene lost 3 bases, with 11 bases spanning the gap. This CDR3 comprises 15 residues. Germline V gene sequence: CDR1 KGHDR, CDR2 SFDVKD. CDR3 sequence reads: CATSDSSGDTGELFF. The CDR3 coding sequence is TGTGCCACCAGTGACAGTAGCGGAGACACCGGGGAGCTGTTTTTT.

This clonotype was observed many times. The chain has TRBV10-3 and TRBJ1-2; possibly TRBD1 for D (6 bases). The CDR3 has 13 residues. The V gene's germline CDR1 is ENHRY and CDR2 SYGVKD. Between the trimmed V and J ends, which lost 3 bases and 7 bases, there was a span of 12 bases. The CDR3 region has the DNA TGTGCCATCAGTGATCAGGGGCTCGGTGGCTACACCTTC. The encoded protein is CAISDQGLGGYTF.

This clonotype was seen ten or more times. The chain has TRBV19 and TRBJ1-5, with D unclear. Per the germline V gene, CDR1 is LNHDA and CDR2 is SQIVND (reference sequence). V was clipped by 1 base and J by 5 bases, with 3 bases between them. The CDR3 is 12 residues long. The CDR3 region is CASSIGDQPQHF. The DNA for the CDR3 is TGTGCCAGTAGTATAGGTGATCAGCCCCAGCATTTT.

V gene TRBV10-3 combines with J gene TRBJ1-4, with D hard to call. There are 13 residues in the CDR3. Deletions cut 4 bases from V and 8 bases from J, with 11 bases between. Per germline, CDR1 ENHRY and CDR2 SYGVKD. The CDR3 bases are TGTGCCATCAGTGTCGACCTGCGAGAAAAACTGTTTTTT. Amino acids: CAISVDLREKLFF.

The chain links TRBV7-9 to TRBJ2-5; weak D call: TRBD2 (5 bases). Trimming removed 5 bases at V and 2 bases at J, with 12 bases between. Germline CDR1 is SEHNR and CDR2 is FQNEAQ (reference sequence). The CDR3 sequence is 14 residues long. CDR3 in amino acids: CASSVELVQETQYF. DNA of the CDR3: TGTGCCAGCAGCGTTGAACTAGTTCAAGAGACCCAGTACTTC.

This clonotype was seen a handful of times. The DNA of the CDR3 is TGTGCCAGCAGTTTCGGGGGGCCCGCCGGTTCACCCCTCCACTTT. Translating gives CASSFGGPAGSPLHF. J is TRBJ1-6 and V is TRBV7-9, with D maybe TRBD1 (6 bases). The ends were cut back, 6 bases at V and 9 bases at J, with 18 bases in the middle. In germline, CDR1 is SEHNR, CDR2 FQNEAQ (reference sequence). The CDR3 length is 15 residues. Using reference TRBV7-9 and TRBJ1-6 for the parts outside the CDR3, the full variable domain is DTGVSQNPRHKITKRGQNVTFRCDPISEHNRLYWYRQTLGQGPEFLTYFQNEAQLEKSRLLSDRFSAERPKGSFSTLEIQRTEQGDSAMYLCASSFGGPAGSPLHFGNGTRLTVT.

This clonotype has just a few counts. J is TRBJ2-7 and V is TRBV7-9; 7 bases match TRBD1. Unmatched junction bases numbered 4, after V lost 1 base and J lost 4 bases. Per the germline V gene, CDR1 is SEHNR and CDR2 is FQNEAQ (reference sequence). This CDR3 has 14 residues. CDR3 DNA sequence: TGTGCCAGCAGCTTAGTAGGGGGCGTTTACGAGCAGTACTTC. The encoded protein is CASSLVGGVYEQYF.

The sample holds many counts of this clonotype. This sequence joins TRBV10-3 and TRBJ1-3; D might be TRBD1 (6 bases). V was shortened by 3 bases and J by 2 bases, with 17 bases between the two germline ends. The CDR3 spans 17 residues. In germline, CDR1 is ENHRY, CDR2 SYGVKD. CDR3 protein: CAISDLIQGRTGNTIYF. In nucleotides, the CDR3 is TGTGCCATCAGTGACCTTATACAGGGAAGAACTGGAAACACCATATATTTT.

The V call is TRBV29-1, the J call TRBJ1-5; 7 bases fit TRBD1. The V gene's germline CDR1 is SQVTM and CDR2 ANQGSEA. The CDR3 length is 11 residues. The V segment lost 4 bases and the J segment 14 bases; nucleotides outside the gene matches: 8. CDR3 nucleotides: TGCAGCGTTGGGGGGACAGCCAATGAGCATTTT. It translates to CSVGGTANEHF.

The CDR3 DNA reads as TGTGCCAGCTCGACCGGCCCGTGGACTGAAGCTTTCTTT. Amino acid sequence: CASSTGPWTEAFF. The chain links TRBV7-2 to TRBJ1-1; D ambiguous. V gave up 8 bases and J gave up 5 bases, with 15 bases separating them. Germline CDR1 and CDR2: SGHTA and FQGNSA. The CDR3 covers 13 residues. The full variable domain, its missing parts supplied by reference TRBV7-2 and TRBJ1-1, is GAGVSQSPSNKVTEKGKDVELRCDPISGHTALYWYRQSLGQGLEFLIYFQGNSAPDKSGLPSDRFSAERTGGSVSTLTIQRTQQEDSAVYLCASSTGPWTEAFFGQGTRLTVV.

In its sample, this clonotype was seen once. The genes are TRBV2 and TRBJ1-6; D is ambiguous. The CDR3 has 14 amino acids. V shed 4 bases and J shed 4 bases, with 8 bases lying between them. Germline V lookup: CDR1 SNHLY, CDR2 FYNNEI. The CDR3 is CASSGEGYNSPLHF. CDR3 nucleotide sequence: TGTGCCAGCAGTGGTGAGGGTTATAATTCACCCCTCCACTTT.

The sample holds many counts of this clonotype. The chain employs TRBV7-9 and TRBJ2-5, with 7 bases lining up with TRBD2. Germline CDR1 reads SEHNR; CDR2 reads FQNEAQ (reference sequence). V dropped 5 bases and J dropped 6; count of bases not matched to a gene: 3. The CDR3 covers 12 residues. Written as DNA, the CDR3 is TGTGCCAGCAGCCGGGGGGTGCAGACCCAGTACTTC. Its protein product is CASSRGVQTQYF.

V usage is TRBV12-3 or TRBV12-4 and J usage is TRBJ2-7, with 7 nucleotides matching TRBD2. Unmatched junction bases numbered 14, after V lost 6 bases and J lost 0 bases. The CDR3 is made up of 17 amino acids. The CDR3 coding sequence is TGTGCCAGCAGCCACCCCTTCGGACTAGGGGTCTCCTACGAGCAGTACTTC. Its translation: CASSHPFGLGVSYEQYF.

On this clonotype itself: The junction departs from germline at one end; a sequencing error may be responsible. The rearrangement uses TRBV7-2 and TRBJ1-6, with D perhaps TRBD1 (5 bases). CDR1 SGHTA and CDR2 FQGNSA come from the germline V gene. The CDR3 totals 16 residues. CDR3: CASSFRDRRNNSPLHF. In DNA, the CDR3 is TGCGCCAGCAGCTTCCGCGACAGACGGAATAATTCACCCCTCCACTTT. Combining the CDR3 with reference TRBV7-2 and TRBJ1-6 gives the whole variable domain GAGVSQSPSNKVTEKGKDVELRCDPISGHTALYWYRQSLGQGLEFLIYFQGNSAPDKSGLPSDRFSAERTGGSVSTLTIQRTQQEDSAVYLCASSFRDRRNNSPLHFGNGTRLTVT.

This clonotype showed up many times. The chain has TRBV7-8 and TRBJ2-7; weak D call: TRBD1 (5 bases). V lost 4 bases and J lost 1, with 14 bases in between. Germline CDR1 reads SGHVS; CDR2 reads FQNEAQ. The CDR3 spans 15 residues. The CDR3 region has the DNA TGTGCCAGCAGCTGGACACCTGCTGTTTCCTACGAGCAGTACTTC. This translates into CASSWTPAVSYEQYF.

The J gene is TRBJ1-1, the V gene TRBV19, with 8 bases fitting TRBD1. The germline V gene has CDR1 LNHDA and CDR2 SQIVND (reference sequence). V lost 1 base and J lost 5; bases outside the gene matches: 3. CDR3 length: 14 amino acids. CDR3 in DNA: TGTGCCAGTAGTATAGGGACAGGGTGGACTGAAGCTTTCTTT. Translated, it gives CASSIGTGWTEAFF.

This chain links TRBV2 with TRBJ1-6, with 9 positions matching TRBD1. CDR3 length: 14 amino acids. Germline CDR1 and CDR2: SNHLY and FYNNEI. V was clipped by 6 bases and J by 13 bases; unmatched bases: 10. CDR3 sequence (DNA): TGTGCCAGCAGCGCGACAGGGGGGAATGTGCCCCTCCACTTT. It encodes CASSATGGNVPLHF.

The chain links TRBV5-1 to TRBJ1-1; 7 nucleotides line up with TRBD1. The trim removed 1 base at V and 4 bases at J, leaving 4 bases unmatched. Germline assignment: CDR1 SGHRS and CDR2 YFSETQ. The CDR3 loop spans 14 amino acids. The CDR3 here is CASSLSTGVTEAFF. The CDR3 DNA is TGCGCCAGCAGCTTGTCTACAGGGGTCACTGAAGCTTTCTTT.

As for this clonotype: This may be a read error, as it is one base from a much larger clone. The chain recombines TRBV10-3 with TRBJ1-2; the D gene is possibly TRBD1 (5 bases). Per germline, CDR1 ENHRY and CDR2 SYGVKD. The CDR3 sequence is 15 residues long. Written as DNA, the CDR3 is TGTGACACCGAGGGACTCCCTAGGGGCTCCTATGGCTACACCTTC. Protein product: CDTEGLPRGSYGYTF.

The chain couples TRBV29-1 to TRBJ1-3; D ambiguous. CDR3 length: 13 amino acids. In germline, CDR1 is SQVTM, CDR2 ANQGSEA. The V end was cut by 4 bases, the J end by 0 bases, with 7 bases between. CDR3 sequence reads: CSVALISGNTIYF. The CDR3 DNA reads TGCAGCGTTGCACTGATCTCTGGAAACACCATATATTTT.

Many counts were recorded for this clonotype. The chain is built from TRBV10-3 and TRBJ2-5, with 7 positions matching TRBD1. This CDR3 spans 12 amino acids. The V segment lost 5 bases and the J segment 3 bases; nucleotides outside the gene matches: 0. Looked up from germline, CDR1 is ENHRY and CDR2 is SYGVKD. The CDR3: CAISTGEETQYF. CDR3 DNA: TGTGCCATCAGTACAGGGGAAGAGACCCAGTACTTC.